This T cell receptor (beta chain) stems from a study of T-cell reconstitution after alpha-beta-depleted transplantation in children. Of note for this clonotype: The target antigen is unknown.

The trim removed 0 bases at V and 6 bases at J, leaving 9 bases unmatched. This CDR3 comprises 18 residues. The germline CDR1 and CDR2 sequences are SGDLS and YYNGEE. Broader study findings: Several hundred expanded graft clones reportedly were the source of alpha-beta T cells about two months after transplant. A year had passed since transplant, and T-cell counts and diversity by then came mostly from newly produced T cells. Surviving thymic progenitors and recipient T cells were the source of high TCRbeta diversity at day 60 in some patients.

A TCRbeta library incorporating unique molecular identifiers was prepared. Each CDR3 protein is one row after TCRdb ran MiXCR on the PCR reads. This table has 300,000 to 400,000 distinct CDR3 sequences, about a quarter appearing once. The sequencing used PBMCs, mostly from graft donor cells, collected 180 days after TCRalphabeta/CD19-depleted stem cell transplant. The V call is TRBV9, the J call TRBJ2-1; TRBD2 aligns across 13 bases. The TCR originated in a male patient younger than 18 who had a stem cell transplant for acute lymphoblastic leukemia, so the T cells may come from the graft donor. This CDR3 reads CASSVEGVLAGGGNEQFF. The CDR3 DNA sequence: TGTGCCAGCAGCGTAGAGGGGGTACTAGCGGGAGGGGGCAATGAGCAGTTCTTC.